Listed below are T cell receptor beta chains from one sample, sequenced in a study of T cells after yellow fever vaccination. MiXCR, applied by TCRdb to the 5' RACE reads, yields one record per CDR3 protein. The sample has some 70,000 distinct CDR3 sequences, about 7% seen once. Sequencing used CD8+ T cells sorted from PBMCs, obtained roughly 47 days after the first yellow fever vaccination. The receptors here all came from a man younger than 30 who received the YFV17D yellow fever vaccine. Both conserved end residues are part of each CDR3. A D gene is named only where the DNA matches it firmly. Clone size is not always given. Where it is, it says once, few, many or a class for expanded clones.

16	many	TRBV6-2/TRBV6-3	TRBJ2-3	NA	TGTGCCAGCAGTTACGGCTTTAGTAGCGTCACAGATACGCAGTATTTT	CASSYGFSSVTDTQYF
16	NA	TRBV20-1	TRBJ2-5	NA	TGCTGTGCTAGCGTTATTCGTGGGAACGATTTAGAGACCCAGTACTTC	CCASVIRGNDLETQYF
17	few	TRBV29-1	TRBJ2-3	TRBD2	TGCAGCGTTGCGGGGGGGATGAGCGGGGGAGCCACAGATACGCAGTATTTT	CSVAGGMSGGATDTQYF
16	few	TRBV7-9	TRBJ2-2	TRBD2	TGTGCCAGCAGCTCGGGACTAGCGGGGGGAACCGGGGAGCTGTTTTTT	CASSSGLAGGTGELFF
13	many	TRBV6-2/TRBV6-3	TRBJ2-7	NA	TGTGCCAGCAACTTGGACAGCCCCTACGAGCAGTACTTC	CASNLDSPYEQYF
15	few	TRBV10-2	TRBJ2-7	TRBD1	TGCGCCAGCAGCACCGGGACAGGGGGTTTTTACGAGCAGTACTTC	CASSTGTGGFYEQYF
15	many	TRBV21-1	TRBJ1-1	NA	TGTGCCAGCAGCAAAGATGAAGGGCGGCACACTGAAGCTTTCTTT	CASSKDEGRHTEAFF
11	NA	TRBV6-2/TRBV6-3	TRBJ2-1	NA	TGTGCCAGCGTTAGAGGCAATGAGCAGTTCTTC	CASVRGNEQFF
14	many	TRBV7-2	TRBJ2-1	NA	TGTGCCAGCAGCCAGATGTACGGGGGCAATGAGCAGTTCTTC	CASSQMYGGNEQFF
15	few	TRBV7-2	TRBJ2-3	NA	TGTGCCAGCAGCTTAGGAGCGATTAGCACAGATACGCAGTATTTT	CASSLGAISTDTQYF
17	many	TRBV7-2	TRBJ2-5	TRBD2	TGTGCCAGCAGCTCGGGGCGACTAGCGGGGGGGCCGGAGACCCAGTACTTC	CASSSGRLAGGPETQYF
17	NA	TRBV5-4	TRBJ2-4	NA	TGTGCCAGCAGCTCTCTCGATCTTGGGGTAGCCAAAAACATTCAGTACTTC	CASSSLDLGVAKNIQYF
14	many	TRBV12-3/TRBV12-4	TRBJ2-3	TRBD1	TGTGCCAGCACCTTAGGGGGTGAGGGGGCTACGCAGTATTTT	CASTLGGEGATQYF
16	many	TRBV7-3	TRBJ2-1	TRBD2	TGTGCCAGCAGCTTAACCGGGACTAGCGCATACAATGAGCAGTTCTTC	CASSLTGTSAYNEQFF
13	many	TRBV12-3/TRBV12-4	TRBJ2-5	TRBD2	TGTGCCAGCAGTTTAGGGGGGGGAGAGACCCAGTACTTC	CASSLGGGETQYF
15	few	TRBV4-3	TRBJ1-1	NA	TGCGCCAGCAGCCAACGACGGCCAATGAACACTGAAGCTTTCTTT	CASSQRRPMNTEAFF
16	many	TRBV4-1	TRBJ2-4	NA	TGCGCCAGCAGCCAAGAGCCGTTCTTGTCCAAAAACATTCAGTACTTC	CASSQEPFLSKNIQYF
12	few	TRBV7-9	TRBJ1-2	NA	TGTGCCAGCAGCTTATCGCTGTATGGCTACACCTTC	CASSLSLYGYTF
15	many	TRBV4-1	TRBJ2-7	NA	TGCGCCAGCAGCCAGAACACGGTGCGGAGGGACGAGCAGTACTTC	CASSQNTVRRDEQYF
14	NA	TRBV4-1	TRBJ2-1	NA	TGCGCCAGCAGCATGGGTTACTCCTACAATGAGCAGTTCTTC	CASSMGYSYNEQFF
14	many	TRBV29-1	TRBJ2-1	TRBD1	TGCAGCGTCAGAACAGGGGGTAGTTTAAGTGAGCAGTTCTTC	CSVRTGGSLSEQFF
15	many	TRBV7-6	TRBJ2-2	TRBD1	TGTGCCAGCAGCTGGACAGGTGCTATAACCGGGGAGCTGTTTTTT	CASSWTGAITGELFF
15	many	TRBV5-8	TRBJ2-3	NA	TGTGCCAGCAGCTTGGCCACCGGGGGAACAGATACGCAGTATTTT	CASSLATGGTDTQYF
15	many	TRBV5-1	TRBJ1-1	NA	TGCGCCAGCAGCTTGGCCTTCAGGGTGAACACTGAAGCTTTCTTT	CASSLAFRVNTEAFF
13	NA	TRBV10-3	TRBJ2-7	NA	TGTGCCATCAGCTCCTGGACCCTCTGCGAGCAGTACTTC	CAISSWTLCEQYF
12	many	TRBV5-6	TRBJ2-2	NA	TGTGCCAGCACTGAGGGGGTAGGGGAGCTGTTTTTT	CASTEGVGELFF
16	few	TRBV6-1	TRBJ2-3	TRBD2	TGTGCCAGCAGTGCAAACGGGGGGGGGTACACAGATACGCAGTATTTT	CASSANGGGYTDTQYF
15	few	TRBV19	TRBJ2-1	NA	TGTGCCAGTAGTATCGGCACAAGCTCCTACAATGAGCAGTTCTTC	CASSIGTSSYNEQFF
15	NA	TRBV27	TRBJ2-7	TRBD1	TGTGCCAGCAGTTTATTTCAGGGGGCTGGGTACGAGCAGTACTTC	CASSLFQGAGYEQYF
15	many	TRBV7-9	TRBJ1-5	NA	TGTGCCAGCAGCTTTTCCGCTGGGCGGTATCAGCCCCAGCATTTT	CASSFSAGRYQPQHF
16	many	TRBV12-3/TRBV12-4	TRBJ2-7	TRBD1	TGTGCCAGCAGTATAACCGGGACAGGGGTGTTGTACGAGCAGTACTTC	CASSITGTGVLYEQYF
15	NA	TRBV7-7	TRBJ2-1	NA	TGTGCCAGCAGCCCCTGGGCGGATACCTACAATGAGCAGTTCTTC	CASSPWADTYNEQFF
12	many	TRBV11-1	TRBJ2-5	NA	TGTGCCAGCTGGGGGGTCCAAGAGACCCAGTACTTC	CASWGVQETQYF
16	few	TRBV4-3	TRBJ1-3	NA	TGCGCCAGCAGCCAAGATCCGAGAGGGACTGGAAACACCATATATTTT	CASSQDPRGTGNTIYF
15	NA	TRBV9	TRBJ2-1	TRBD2	TGTGCCAGCAGCGTTTCGGGGGGGCCACACAATGAGCAGTTCTTC	CASSVSGGPHNEQFF
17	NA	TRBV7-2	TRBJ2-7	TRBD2	TGTGCCAGCAGCGCCACCCTAGCGGGGGGCCGCTCCTACGAGCAGTACTTC	CASSATLAGGRSYEQYF
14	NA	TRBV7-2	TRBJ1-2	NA	TGTGCCAGCAGCTTAGGAAATGGGTTTCCTGGCTACACCTTC	CASSLGNGFPGYTF
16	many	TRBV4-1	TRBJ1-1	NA	TGCGCCAGCAGCCAAGATATGGAATCCTTCGTCGGTGAAGCTTTCTTT	CASSQDMESFVGEAFF